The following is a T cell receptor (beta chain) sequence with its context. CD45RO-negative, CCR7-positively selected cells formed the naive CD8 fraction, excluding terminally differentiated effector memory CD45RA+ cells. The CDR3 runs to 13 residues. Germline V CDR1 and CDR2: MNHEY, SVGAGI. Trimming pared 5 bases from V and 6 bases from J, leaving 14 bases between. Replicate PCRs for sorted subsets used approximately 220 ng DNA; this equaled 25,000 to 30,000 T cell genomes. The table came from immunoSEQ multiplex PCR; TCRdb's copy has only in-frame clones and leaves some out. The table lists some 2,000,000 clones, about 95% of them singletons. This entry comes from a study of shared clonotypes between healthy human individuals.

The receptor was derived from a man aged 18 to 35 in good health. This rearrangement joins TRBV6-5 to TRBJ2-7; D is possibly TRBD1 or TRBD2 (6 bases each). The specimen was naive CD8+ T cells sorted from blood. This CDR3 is CASSIRGPGEQYF. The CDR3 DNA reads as TGTGCCAGCAGTATCCGGGGGCCCGGCGAGCAGTACTTC.